The 2 T cell receptor beta chains below come from one sample, sequenced in a study of cytomegalovirus exposure and HLA in healthy donors. The method was immunoSEQ multiplex PCR; TCRdb's version includes in-frame clones alone and lacks a portion of them. The data show tens of thousands of clones, roughly 90% seen once. What was sequenced was PBMCs. The receptor set was obtained from a woman between 25 and 40 years old in good health and CMV-seronegative.

The chain links TRBV4-1 to TRBJ2-7; 8 positions agree with TRBD2. Germline-derived CDR1 and CDR2 are MGHRA and YSYEKL. The junction had 7 bases not matched to a gene; V was cut back by 4 bases and J by 2 bases. CDR3 length: 15 amino acids. The CDR3 here is CASSRAGVMAYEQYF. As DNA, the CDR3 is TGCGCCAGCAGCCGAGCGGGAGTGATGGCCTACGAGCAGTACTTC.

This clone was recorded once. The CDR3 DNA sequence: TGTGCCAGCAGCTTGGTCGCGGGGGACAATGAGCAGTTCTTC. This sequence encodes CASSLVAGDNEQFF. V and J are TRBV5-5 and TRBJ2-1; 7 bases match TRBD2. CDR3 length: 14 amino acids. J lost 5 bases, V lost 0 bases, and 2 bases had no gene match. Germline CDR1 is SGHKS and CDR2 is YYEKEE (reference sequence).